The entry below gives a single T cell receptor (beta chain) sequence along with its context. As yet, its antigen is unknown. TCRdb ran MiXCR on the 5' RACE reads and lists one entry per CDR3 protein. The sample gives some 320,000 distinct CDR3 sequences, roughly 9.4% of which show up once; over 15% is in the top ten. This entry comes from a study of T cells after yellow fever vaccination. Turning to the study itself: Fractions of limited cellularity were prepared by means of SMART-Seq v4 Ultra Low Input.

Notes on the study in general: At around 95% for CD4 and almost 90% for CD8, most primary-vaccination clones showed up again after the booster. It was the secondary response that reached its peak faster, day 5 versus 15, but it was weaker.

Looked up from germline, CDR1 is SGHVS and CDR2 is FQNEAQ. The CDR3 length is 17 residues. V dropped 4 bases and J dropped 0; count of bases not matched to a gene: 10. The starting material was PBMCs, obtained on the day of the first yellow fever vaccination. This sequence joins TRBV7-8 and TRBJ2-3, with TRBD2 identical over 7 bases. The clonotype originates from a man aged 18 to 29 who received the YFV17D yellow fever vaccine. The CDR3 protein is CASSSQALAASTDTQYF. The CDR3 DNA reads TGTGCCAGCAGCTCCCAGGCTCTAGCGGCTAGCACAGATACGCAGTATTTT.